The text below deals with one TCR beta chain. Its antigen is not known. Skipping T cell sorting, the study isolated total RNA directly from whole blood. UMIs that included a 6-nucleotide sample barcode were added by template switching, which took place during cDNA synthesis. Each of TCRalpha and TCRbeta cDNA went through two nested PCRs, lasting approximately 16 and 10 cycles. TCRdb reprocessed the 5' RACE reads and reports one entry per CDR3 protein, with no DNA. Its listing shows approximately 400,000 distinct CDR3 sequences. These data are taken from a study of monozygotic twins with inflammatory bowel disease. General study results and limits: Similarity of repertoires did not differ between concordant and discordant twins, possibly from limited power.

This receptor was obtained from a human donor with ulcerative colitis or Crohn's disease, or a healthy co-twin of an affected twin (not recorded which). Sequenced input: blood.

This CDR3 reads CSAPGSGGYQETQYF. This chain links TRBV29-1 with TRBJ2-5; TCRdb indicates TRBD2, and absent DNA this call remains unverified. Per the germline V gene, CDR1 is SQVTM and CDR2 is ANQGSEA. The CDR3 runs to 15 residues.